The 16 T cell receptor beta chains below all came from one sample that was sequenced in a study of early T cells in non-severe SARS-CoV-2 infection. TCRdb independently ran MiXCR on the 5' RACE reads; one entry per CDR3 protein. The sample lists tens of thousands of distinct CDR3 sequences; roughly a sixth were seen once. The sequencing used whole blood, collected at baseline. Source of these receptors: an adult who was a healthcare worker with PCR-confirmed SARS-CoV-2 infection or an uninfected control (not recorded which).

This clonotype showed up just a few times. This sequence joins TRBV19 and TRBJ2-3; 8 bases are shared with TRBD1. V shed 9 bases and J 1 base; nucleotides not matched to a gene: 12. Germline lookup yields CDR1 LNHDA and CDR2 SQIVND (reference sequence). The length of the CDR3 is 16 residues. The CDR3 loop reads CASRDRRGAGTDTQYF. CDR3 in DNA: TGTGCCAGCCGGGACAGGAGGGGGGCTGGCACAGATACGCAGTATTTT. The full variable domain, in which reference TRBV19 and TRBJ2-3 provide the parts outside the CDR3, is DGGITQSPKYLFRKEGQNVTLSCEQNLNHDAMYWYRQDPGQGLRLIYYSQIVNDFQKGDIAEGYSVSREKKESFPLTVTSAQKNPTAFYLCASRDRRGAGTDTQYFGPGTRLTVL.

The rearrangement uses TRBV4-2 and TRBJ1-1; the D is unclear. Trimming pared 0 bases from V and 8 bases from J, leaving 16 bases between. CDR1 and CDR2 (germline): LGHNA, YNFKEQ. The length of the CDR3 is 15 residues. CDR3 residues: CASSQEGRSSGEAFF. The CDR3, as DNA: TGTGCCAGCAGCCAAGAGGGCAGGTCAAGTGGGGAAGCTTTCTTT.

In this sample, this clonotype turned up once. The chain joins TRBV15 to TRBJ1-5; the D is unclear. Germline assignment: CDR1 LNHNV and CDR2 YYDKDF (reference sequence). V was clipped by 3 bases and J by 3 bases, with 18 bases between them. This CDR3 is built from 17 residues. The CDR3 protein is CATSSAGWRSYNQPQHF. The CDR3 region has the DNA TGTGCCACCAGCAGTGCCGGGTGGAGGTCTTACAATCAGCCCCAGCATTTT.

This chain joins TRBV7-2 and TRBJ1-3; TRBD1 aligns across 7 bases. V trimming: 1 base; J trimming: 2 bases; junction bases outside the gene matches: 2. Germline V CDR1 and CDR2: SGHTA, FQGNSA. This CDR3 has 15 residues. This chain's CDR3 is CASSLVGTAGNTIYF. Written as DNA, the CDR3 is TGTGCCAGCAGCTTAGTAGGGACAGCTGGAAACACCATATATTTT.

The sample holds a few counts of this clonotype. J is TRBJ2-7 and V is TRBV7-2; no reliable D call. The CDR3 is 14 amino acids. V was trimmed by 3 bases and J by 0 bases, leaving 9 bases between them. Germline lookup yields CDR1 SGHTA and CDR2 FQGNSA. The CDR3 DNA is TGTGCCAGCAGCTTGAGGTATGACTCCTACGAGCAGTACTTC. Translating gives CASSLRYDSYEQYF. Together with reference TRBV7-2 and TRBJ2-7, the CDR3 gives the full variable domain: GAGVSQSPSNKVTEKGKDVELRCDPISGHTALYWYRQSLGQGLEFLIYFQGNSAPDKSGLPSDRFSAERTGGSVSTLTIQRTQQEDSAVYLCASSLRYDSYEQYFGPGTRLTVT.

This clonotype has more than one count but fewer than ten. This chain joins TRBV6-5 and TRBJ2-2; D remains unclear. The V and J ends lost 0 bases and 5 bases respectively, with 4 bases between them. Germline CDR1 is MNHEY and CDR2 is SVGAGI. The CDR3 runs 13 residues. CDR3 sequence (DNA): TGTGCCAGCAGTTACTCAGAGACCGGGGAGCTGTTTTTT. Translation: CASSYSETGELFF.

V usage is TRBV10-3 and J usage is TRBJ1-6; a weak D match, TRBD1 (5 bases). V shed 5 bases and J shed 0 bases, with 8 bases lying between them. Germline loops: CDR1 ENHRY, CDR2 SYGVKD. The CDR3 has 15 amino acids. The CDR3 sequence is CAISTDSSYNSPLHF. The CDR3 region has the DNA TGTGCCATCAGTACAGACAGCTCCTATAATTCACCCCTCCACTTT.

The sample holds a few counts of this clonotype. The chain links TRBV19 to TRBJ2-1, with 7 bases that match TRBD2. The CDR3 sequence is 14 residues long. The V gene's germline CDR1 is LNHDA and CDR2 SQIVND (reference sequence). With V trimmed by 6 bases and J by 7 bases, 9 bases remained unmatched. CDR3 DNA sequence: TGTGCCAGTAGACAGGCGGGAGCTGGGAATGAGCAGTTCTTC. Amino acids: CASRQAGAGNEQFF.

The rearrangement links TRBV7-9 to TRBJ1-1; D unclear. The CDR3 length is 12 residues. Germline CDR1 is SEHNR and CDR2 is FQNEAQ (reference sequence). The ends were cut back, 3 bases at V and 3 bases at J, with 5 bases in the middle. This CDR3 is CASSFTYTEAFF. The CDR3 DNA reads TGTGCCAGCAGCTTCACTTACACTGAAGCTTTCTTT.

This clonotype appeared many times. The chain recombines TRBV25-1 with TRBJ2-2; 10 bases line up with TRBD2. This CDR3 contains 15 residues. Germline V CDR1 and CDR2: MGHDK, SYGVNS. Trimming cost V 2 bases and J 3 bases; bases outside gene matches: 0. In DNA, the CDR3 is TGTGCCAGCAGTGAAAGCGGGAGGGACACCGGGGAGCTGTTTTTT. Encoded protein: CASSESGRDTGELFF.

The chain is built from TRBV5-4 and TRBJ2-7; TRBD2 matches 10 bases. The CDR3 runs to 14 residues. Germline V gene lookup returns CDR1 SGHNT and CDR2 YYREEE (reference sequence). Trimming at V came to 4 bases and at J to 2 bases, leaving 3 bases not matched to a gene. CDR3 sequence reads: CASSKSGRAYEQYF. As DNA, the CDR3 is TGTGCCAGCAGCAAAAGCGGGAGGGCCTACGAGCAGTACTTC.

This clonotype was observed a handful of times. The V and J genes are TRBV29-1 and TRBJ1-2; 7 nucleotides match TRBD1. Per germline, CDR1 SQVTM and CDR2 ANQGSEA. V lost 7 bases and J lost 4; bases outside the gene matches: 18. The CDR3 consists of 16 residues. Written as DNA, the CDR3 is TGCAGCGCCAGGACTACAGGACAGGCCACCATCTATGGCTACACCTTC. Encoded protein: CSARTTGQATIYGYTF. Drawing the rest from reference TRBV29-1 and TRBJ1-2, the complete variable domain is SAVISQKPSRDICQRGTSLTIQCQVDSQVTMMFWYRQQPGQSLTLIATANQGSEATYESGFVIDKFPISRPNLTFSTLTVSNMSPEDSSIYLCSARTTGQATIYGYTFGSGTRLTVV.

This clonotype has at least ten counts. CDR3 DNA sequence: TGTGCCAGCAGCTTAATGGGCCAGGGGTCAGATACGCAGTATTTT. Encoded protein: CASSLMGQGSDTQYF. The chain joins TRBV7-2 to TRBJ2-3, with D perhaps matching TRBD1 (6 bases). CDR3 size: 15 residues. V was shortened by 2 bases and J by 4 bases, with 13 bases between the two germline ends. Germline-derived CDR1 and CDR2 are SGHTA and FQGNSA.

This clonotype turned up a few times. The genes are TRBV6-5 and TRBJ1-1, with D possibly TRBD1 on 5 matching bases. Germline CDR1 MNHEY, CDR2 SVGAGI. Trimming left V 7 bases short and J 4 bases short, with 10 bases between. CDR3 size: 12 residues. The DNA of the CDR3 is TGTGCCAGCACCCGGGGGGGCACTGAAGCTTTCTTT. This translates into CASTRGGTEAFF.

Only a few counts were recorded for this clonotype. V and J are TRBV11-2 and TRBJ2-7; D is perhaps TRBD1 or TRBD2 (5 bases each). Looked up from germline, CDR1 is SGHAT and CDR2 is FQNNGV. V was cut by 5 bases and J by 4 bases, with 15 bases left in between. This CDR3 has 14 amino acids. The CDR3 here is CASSPGRDPYEQYF. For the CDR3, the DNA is TGTGCCAGCAGCCCCGGCCGGGACCCTTACGAGCAGTACTTC. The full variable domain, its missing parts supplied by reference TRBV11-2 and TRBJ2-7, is EAGVAQSPRYKIIEKRQSVAFWCNPISGHATLYWYQQILGQGPKLLIQFQNNGVVDDSQLPKDRFSAERLKGVDSTLKIQPAKLEDSAVYLCASSPGRDPYEQYFGPGTRLTVT.

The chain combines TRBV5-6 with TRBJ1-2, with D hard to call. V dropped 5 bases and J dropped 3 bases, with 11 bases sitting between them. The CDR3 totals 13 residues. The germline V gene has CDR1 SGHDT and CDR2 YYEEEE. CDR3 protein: CASRRGSYYGYTF. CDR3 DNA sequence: TGTGCCAGCAGGCGGGGAAGTTACTATGGCTACACCTTC.